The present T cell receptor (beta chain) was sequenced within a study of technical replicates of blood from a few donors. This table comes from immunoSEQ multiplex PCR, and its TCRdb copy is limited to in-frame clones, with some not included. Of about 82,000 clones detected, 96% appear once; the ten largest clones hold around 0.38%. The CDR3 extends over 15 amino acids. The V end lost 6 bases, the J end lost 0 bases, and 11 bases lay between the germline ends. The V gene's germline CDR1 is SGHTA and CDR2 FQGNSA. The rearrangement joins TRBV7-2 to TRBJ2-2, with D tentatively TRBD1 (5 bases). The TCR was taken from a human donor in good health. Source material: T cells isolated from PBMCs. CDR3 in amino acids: CASRRDRSNTGELFF. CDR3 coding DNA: TGTGCCAGCAGACGCGACAGATCGAACACCGGGGAGCTGTTTTTT.